The rows below give T cell receptor beta chains drawn from one sample of a study of beta chain features in type 1 diabetes. Repertoires were generated with immunoSEQ multiplex PCR, while TCRdb's copy carries only in-frame clones and drops some. The table shows hundreds of thousands of clones, with 25% to 35% occurring only once. Sequenced sample: naive CD4+ T cells from blood. Receptors originate from a man younger than 30 in good health. The CDR3 runs from the conserved cysteine through the conserved F or W. Fields, in order: clone size, D gene, V gene, J gene, CDR3 DNA, CDR3 protein. A D gene is named only where the DNA matches it firmly. Size is stated for part of the rows, as once, few or many counts, or as a class when the clone is expanded.

-	TRBD1	TRBV30	TRBJ1-4	TGTGCCTGGAGTCTGGACAGGCTCGGCGAAAAACTGTTTTTT	CAWSLDRLGEKLFF
-	TRBD1	TRBV7-6	TRBJ2-5	TGTGCCAGCAGCTTAGAGGTTGGGGGGACAGGCCAAGAGACCCAGTACTTC	CASSLEVGGTGQETQYF
-	TRBD2	TRBV28	TRBJ2-1	TGTGCCAGCAGTTTATTGGGTAAAGCGGGAAATAATGAGCAGTTCTTC	CASSLLGKAGNNEQFF
few	-	TRBV29-1	TRBJ2-2	TGCAGCGTTGAAGTCTATGGCGGGGAGCTGTTTTTT	CSVEVYGGELFF
-	-	TRBV29-1	TRBJ1-1	TGCAGCGTTAAAAGGACAGCTGAAGCTTTCTTT	CSVKRTAEAFF
-	-	TRBV7-2	TRBJ2-1	TGTGCCAGCAGCTTATGGCAGCTCAATGAGCAGTTCTTC	CASSLWQLNEQFF
-	-	TRBV7-2	TRBJ2-6	TGTGCCAGCAGCTTGGCCCGGGTCTCCGGATCTGGGGCCAACGTCCTGACTTTC	CASSLARVSGSGANVLTF
-	-	TRBV9	TRBJ2-1	TGTGCCAGCAGCGTAGAGGAAGGGAGAGGGTACAATGAGCAGTTCTTC	CASSVEEGRGYNEQFF
-	TRBD1	TRBV13	TRBJ2-1	TGTGCCAGCAGCCGTGACAGGGGCGATGAGCAGTTCTTC	CASSRDRGDEQFF
-	-	TRBV20-1	TRBJ2-7	TGCAGTGCCGAGACAAGGGGTGAGCAGTACTTC	CSAETRGEQYF
few	-	TRBV29-1	TRBJ2-5	TGCAGCGCCGTACCCGGGGCCCAAGAGACCCAGTACTTC	CSAVPGAQETQYF
-	-	TRBV25-1	TRBJ2-1	TGTGCCAGCAGGCAACCGGGACGCTCACCCTACAATGAGCAGTTCTTC	CASRQPGRSPYNEQFF
few	-	TRBV19	TRBJ2-1	TGTGCCAGTAGAGAGGACTCCTACAATGAGCAGTTCTTC	CASREDSYNEQFF
-	-	TRBV7-6	TRBJ2-7	TGTGCCAGCAGCTTAGTCTGGGGCAGGGTCGACGAGCAGTACTTC	CASSLVWGRVDEQYF
once	-	TRBV29-1	TRBJ2-5	TGCAGCGTTGCGTACGCGGTCTTCCCCCAAGAGACCCAGTACTTC	CSVAYAVFPQETQYF
-	TRBD2	TRBV30	TRBJ2-7	TGTGCCTGGAGTCGTGGACTAGCGGACCACTTCTACGAGCAGTACTTC	CAWSRGLADHFYEQYF
-	TRBD2	TRBV7-2	TRBJ2-3	TGTGCCAGCAGCTTATGGGCTAGCGGGAGACCAGATACGCAGTATTTT	CASSLWASGRPDTQYF
-	TRBD2	TRBV9	TRBJ2-3	TGTGCCAGCAGCGTTAGCGGGGCTAGCACAGATACGCAGTATTTT	CASSVSGASTDTQYF
few	TRBD2	TRBV30	TRBJ2-2	TGTGCCTGGAGTGTATTTGGGGCTATCGGGAGGTACACCGGGGAGCTGTTTTTT	CAWSVFGAIGRYTGELFF
-	TRBD2	TRBV9	TRBJ2-7	TGTGCCAGCAGCGTAGTCCCCGCGGGAGGCGAGCAGTACTTC	CASSVVPAGGEQYF
few	-	TRBV9	TRBJ2-1	TGTGCCAGCAGCCCCCCGGTAGCAAGGGGGGGAGGGAAGCAGTTCTTC	CASSPPVARGGGKQFF
-	-	TRBV7-2	TRBJ1-5	TGTGCCAGCAGCTCCCGGCCAAATCAGCCCCAGCATTTT	CASSSRPNQPQHF
-	-	TRBV25-1	TRBJ1-2	TGTGCCAGCAGTGAATATTATGGCTACACCTTC	CASSEYYGYTF
few	TRBD2	TRBV4-1	TRBJ2-1	TGCGCCAGCAGCCAAGTCGGGAGGGCGAATGAGCAGTTCTTC	CASSQVGRANEQFF
few	-	TRBV7-9	TRBJ1-4	TGTGCCAGCAGCCGCCGACAGAACAATAATGAAAAACTGTTTTTT	CASSRRQNNNEKLFF
few	-	TRBV4-3	TRBJ2-1	TGCGCCAGCAGCCAAGATCTTGGAGTAGCCTACAATGAGCAGTTCTTC	CASSQDLGVAYNEQFF
few	TRBD2	TRBV7-6	TRBJ2-3	TGTGCCAGCAGCTCGCCTGGGACTAGCGCTCTCGCTGATACGCAGTATTTT	CASSSPGTSALADTQYF
few	-	TRBV18	TRBJ2-6	TGTGCCAGCTCAAAGGACTACCCATCAGCGGCCAACGTCCTGACTTTC	CASSKDYPSAANVLTF
-	TRBD2	TRBV9	TRBJ2-1	TGTGCCAGCAGCGCAGCGTCCTGGACTAGCAGCAATGAGCAGTTCTTC	CASSAASWTSSNEQFF
-	TRBD2	TRBV29-1	TRBJ2-1	TGCAGCGCCTCCGGGACTAGCGGGGACTCTTATACTTACAATGAGCAGTTCTTC	CSASGTSGDSYTYNEQFF